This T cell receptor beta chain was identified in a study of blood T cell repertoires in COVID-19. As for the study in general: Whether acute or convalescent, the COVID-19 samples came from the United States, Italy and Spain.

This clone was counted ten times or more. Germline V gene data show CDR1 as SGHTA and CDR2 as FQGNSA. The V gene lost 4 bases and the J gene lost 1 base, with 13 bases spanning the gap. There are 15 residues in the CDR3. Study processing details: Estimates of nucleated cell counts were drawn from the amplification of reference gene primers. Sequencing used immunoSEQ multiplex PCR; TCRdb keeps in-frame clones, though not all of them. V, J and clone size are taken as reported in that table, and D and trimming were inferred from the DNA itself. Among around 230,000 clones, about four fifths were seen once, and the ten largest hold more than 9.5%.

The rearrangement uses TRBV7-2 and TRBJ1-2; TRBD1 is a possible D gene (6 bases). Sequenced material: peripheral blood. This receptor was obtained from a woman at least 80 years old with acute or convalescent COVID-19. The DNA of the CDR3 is TGTGCCAGCAGCTCCTCGGGGACACTTAACTATGGCTACACCTTC. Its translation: CASSSSGTLNYGYTF.